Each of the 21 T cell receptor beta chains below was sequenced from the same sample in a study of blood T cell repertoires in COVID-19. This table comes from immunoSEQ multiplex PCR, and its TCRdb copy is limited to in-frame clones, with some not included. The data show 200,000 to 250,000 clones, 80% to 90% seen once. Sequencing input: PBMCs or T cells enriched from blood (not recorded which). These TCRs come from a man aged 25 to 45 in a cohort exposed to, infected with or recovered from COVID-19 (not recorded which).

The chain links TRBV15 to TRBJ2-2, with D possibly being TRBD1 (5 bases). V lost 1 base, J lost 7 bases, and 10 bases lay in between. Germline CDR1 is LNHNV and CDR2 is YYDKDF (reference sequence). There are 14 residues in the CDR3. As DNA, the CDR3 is TGTGCCACCAGCAGAGCCAGGGCTGGCGGGGAGCTGTTTTTT. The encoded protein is CATSRARAGGELFF.

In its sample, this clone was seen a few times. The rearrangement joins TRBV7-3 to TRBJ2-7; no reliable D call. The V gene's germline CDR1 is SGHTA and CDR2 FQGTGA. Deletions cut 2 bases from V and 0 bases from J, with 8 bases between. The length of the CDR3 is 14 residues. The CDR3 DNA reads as TGTGCCAGCAGCTTAGGTATACTCTCCTACGAGCAGTACTTC. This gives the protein CASSLGILSYEQYF.

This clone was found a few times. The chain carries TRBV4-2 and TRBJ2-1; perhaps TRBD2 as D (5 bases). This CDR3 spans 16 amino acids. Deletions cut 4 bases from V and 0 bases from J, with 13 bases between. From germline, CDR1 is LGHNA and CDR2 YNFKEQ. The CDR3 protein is CASSPHTGNSYNEQFF. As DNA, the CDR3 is TGTGCCAGCAGCCCTCATACGGGGAACTCCTACAATGAGCAGTTCTTC.

CDR3 sequence: CASSGGLAGQFF. In DNA form, the CDR3 reads TGTGCCAGCAGCGGAGGACTAGCGGGACAGTTCTTC. The V and J genes are TRBV12-3 or TRBV12-4 and TRBJ2-1; 12 bases align to TRBD2. This CDR3 is built from 12 residues. V lost 6 bases and J lost 13; bases outside the gene matches: 4.

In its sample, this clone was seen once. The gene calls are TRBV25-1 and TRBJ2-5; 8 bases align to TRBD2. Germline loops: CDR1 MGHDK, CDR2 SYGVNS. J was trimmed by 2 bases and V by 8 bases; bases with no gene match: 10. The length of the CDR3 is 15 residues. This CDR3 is CASGPTSGSQETQYF. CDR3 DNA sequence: TGTGCCAGCGGACCCACTAGCGGATCTCAAGAGACCCAGTACTTC.

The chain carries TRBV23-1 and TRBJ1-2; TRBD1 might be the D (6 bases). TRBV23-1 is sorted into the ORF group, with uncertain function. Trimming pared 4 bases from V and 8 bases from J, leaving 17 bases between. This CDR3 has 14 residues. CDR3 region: CASSPAQDSIGYTF. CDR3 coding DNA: TGCGCCAGCAGTCCTGCGCAGGACAGTATCGGCTACACCTTC.

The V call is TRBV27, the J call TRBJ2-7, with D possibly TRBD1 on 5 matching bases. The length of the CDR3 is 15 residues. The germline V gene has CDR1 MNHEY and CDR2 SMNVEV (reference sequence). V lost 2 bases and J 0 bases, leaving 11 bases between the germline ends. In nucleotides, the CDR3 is TGTGCCAGCAGTTTAAGGGGCCCCCTCTCCTACGAGCAGTACTTC. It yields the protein CASSLRGPLSYEQYF.

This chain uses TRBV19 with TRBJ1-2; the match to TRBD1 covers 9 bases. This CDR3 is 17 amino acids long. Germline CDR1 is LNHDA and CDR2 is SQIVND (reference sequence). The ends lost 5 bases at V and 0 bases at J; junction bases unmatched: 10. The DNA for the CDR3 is TGTGCCAGTAGTTCCCCGGGACAGGGCCTAGCTAACTATGGCTACACCTTC. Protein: CASSSPGQGLANYGYTF.

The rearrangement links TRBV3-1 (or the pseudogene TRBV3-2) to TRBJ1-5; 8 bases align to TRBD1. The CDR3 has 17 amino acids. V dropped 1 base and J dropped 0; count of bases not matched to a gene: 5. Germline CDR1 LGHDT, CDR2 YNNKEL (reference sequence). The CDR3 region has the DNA TGTGCCAGCAGCCAAGCTCTGACAGGGGATAGCAATCAGCCCCAGCATTTT. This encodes CASSQALTGDSNQPQHF.

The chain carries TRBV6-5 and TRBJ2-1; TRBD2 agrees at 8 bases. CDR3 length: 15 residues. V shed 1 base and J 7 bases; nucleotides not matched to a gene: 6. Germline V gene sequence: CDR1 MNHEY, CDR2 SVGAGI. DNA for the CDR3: TGTGCCAGCAGTTACTGGGCGGGAGGAGGGAATGAGCAGTTCTTC. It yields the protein CASSYWAGGGNEQFF.

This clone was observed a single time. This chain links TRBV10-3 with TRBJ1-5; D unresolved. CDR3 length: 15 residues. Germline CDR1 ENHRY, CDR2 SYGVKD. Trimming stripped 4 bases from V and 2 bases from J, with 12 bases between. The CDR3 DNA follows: TGTGCCATCAGTGCGGGAGATAGGGGCAATCAGCCCCAGCATTTT. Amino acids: CAISAGDRGNQPQHF.

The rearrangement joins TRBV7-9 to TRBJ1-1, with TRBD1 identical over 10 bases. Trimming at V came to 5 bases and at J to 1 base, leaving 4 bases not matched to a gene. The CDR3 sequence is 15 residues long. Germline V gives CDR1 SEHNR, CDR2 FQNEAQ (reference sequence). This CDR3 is CASSPRTGGNTEAFF. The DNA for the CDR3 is TGTGCCAGCAGCCCGAGGACAGGGGGGAACACTGAAGCTTTCTTT.

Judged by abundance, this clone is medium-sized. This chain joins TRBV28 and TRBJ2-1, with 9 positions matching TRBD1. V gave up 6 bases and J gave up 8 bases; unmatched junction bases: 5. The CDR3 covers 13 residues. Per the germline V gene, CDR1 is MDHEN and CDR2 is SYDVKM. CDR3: CASSLDRGYEQFF. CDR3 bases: TGTGCCAGCAGCCTGGACAGGGGTTATGAGCAGTTCTTC.

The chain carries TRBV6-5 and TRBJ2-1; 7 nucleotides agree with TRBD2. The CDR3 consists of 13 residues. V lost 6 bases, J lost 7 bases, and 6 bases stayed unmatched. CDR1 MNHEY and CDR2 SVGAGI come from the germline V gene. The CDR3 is CASRREGRNEQFF. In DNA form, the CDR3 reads TGTGCCAGCAGAAGGGAGGGTAGGAATGAGCAGTTCTTC.

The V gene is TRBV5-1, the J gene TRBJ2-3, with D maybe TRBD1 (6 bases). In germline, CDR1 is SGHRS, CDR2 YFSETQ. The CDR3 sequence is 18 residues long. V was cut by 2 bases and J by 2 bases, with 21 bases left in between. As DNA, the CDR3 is TGCGCCAGCAGCTTAGGTAGGATAGGAAGGGGGTCCACAGATACGCAGTATTTT. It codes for CASSLGRIGRGSTDTQYF.

The CDR3 region is CASSLSQEETQYF. CDR3 sequence (DNA): TGTGCCAGCAGTTTGAGTCAGGAAGAGACCCAGTACTTC. This chain joins TRBV12-3 or TRBV12-4 and TRBJ2-5; D is unclear. The CDR3 extends over 13 amino acids. V was cut by 3 bases and J by 3 bases, with 8 bases left in between.

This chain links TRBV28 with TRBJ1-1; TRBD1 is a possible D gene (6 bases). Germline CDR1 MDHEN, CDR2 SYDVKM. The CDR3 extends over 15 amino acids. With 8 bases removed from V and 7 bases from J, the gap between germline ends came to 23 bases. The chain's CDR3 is CASLQASGGGGEAFF. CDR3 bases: TGTGCCAGCCTCCAAGCCTCGGGGGGCGGGGGTGAAGCTTTCTTT. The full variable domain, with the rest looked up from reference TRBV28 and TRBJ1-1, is DVKVTQSSRYLVKRTGEKVFLECVQDMDHENMFWYRQDPGLGLRLIYFSYDVKMKEKGDIPEGYSVSREKKERFSLILESASTNQTSMYLCASLQASGGGGEAFFGQGTRLTVV.

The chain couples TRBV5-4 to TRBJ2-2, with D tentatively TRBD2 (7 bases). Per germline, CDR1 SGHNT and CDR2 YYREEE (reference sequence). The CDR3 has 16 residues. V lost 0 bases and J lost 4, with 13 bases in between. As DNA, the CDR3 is TGTGCCAGCAGCTTGGCCGCGGGGGCAGGCACCGGGGAGCTGTTTTTT. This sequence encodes CASSLAAGAGTGELFF. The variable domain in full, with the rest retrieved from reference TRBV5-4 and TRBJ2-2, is ETGVTQSPTHLIKTRGQQVTLRCSSQSGHNTVSWYQQALGQGPQFIFQYYREEENGRGNFPPRFSGLQFPNYSSELNVNALELDDSALYLCASSLAAGAGTGELFFGEGSRLTVL.

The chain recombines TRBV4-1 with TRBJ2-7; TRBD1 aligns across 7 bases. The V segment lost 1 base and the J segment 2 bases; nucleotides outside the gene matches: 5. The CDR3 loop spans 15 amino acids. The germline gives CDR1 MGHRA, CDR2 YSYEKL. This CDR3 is CASSQAQGQTYEQYF. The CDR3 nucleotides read TGCGCCAGCAGCCAAGCACAGGGGCAGACCTACGAGCAGTACTTC.

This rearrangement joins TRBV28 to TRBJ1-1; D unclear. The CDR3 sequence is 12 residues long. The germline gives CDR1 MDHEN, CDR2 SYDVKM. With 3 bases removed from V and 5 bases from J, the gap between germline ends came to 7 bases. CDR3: CASSLEGTEAFF. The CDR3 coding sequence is TGTGCCAGCAGTTTGGAGGGAACTGAAGCTTTCTTT.

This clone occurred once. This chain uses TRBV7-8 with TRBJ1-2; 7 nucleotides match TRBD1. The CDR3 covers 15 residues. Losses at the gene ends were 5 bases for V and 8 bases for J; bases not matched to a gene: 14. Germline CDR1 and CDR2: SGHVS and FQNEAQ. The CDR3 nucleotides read TGTGCCAGCAGCCAGATTTTGCAGGGGGATGGCGGCTACACCTTC. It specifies CASSQILQGDGGYTF.